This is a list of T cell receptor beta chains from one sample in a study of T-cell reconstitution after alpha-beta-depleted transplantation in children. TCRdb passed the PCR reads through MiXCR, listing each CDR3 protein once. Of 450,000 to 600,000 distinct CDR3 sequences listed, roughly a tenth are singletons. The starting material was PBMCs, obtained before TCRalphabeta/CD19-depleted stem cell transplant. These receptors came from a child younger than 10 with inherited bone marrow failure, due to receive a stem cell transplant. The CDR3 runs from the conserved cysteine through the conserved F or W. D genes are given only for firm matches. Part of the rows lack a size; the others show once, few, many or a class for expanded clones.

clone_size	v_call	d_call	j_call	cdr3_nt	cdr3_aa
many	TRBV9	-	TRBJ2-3	TGTGCCAGCAGCGTAGATGGAGCGCATGCAGATACGCAGTATTTT	CASSVDGAHADTQYF
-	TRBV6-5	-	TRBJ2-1	TGTGCCAGCAGTTACGGGACGGCGGTTGCGAGCGAGCAGTTCTTC	CASSYGTAVASEQFF
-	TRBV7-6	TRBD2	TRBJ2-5	TGTGCCAGCAGCCTTGATCCCCGGTGGAGCGGGAGCGGAGAGACCCAGTACTTC	CASSLDPRWSGSGETQYF
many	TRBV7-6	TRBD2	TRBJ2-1	TGTGCCAGCAGCTTAGCAAGCGGGAGGAGCTCCTACAATGAGCAGTTCTTC	CASSLASGRSSYNEQFF
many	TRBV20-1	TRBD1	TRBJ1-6	TGCAGTGCCGCCGGGGACAGGCCTTCGTCACCCCTCCACTTT	CSAAGDRPSSPLHF
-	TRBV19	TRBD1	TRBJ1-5	TGTGCCACCCAGCGACAGGGCGGATCGGATCAGCCCCAGCATTTT	CATQRQGGSDQPQHF
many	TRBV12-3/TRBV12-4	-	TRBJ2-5	TGTGCCAGCAGAACCGGGCCCCTAGGATACGAGACCCAGTACTTC	CASRTGPLGYETQYF
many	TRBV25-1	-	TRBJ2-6	TGTGCCAGCAGTGAATGGGGGCGTGGGGCCAACGTCCTGACTTTC	CASSEWGRGANVLTF
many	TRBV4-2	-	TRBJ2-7	TGTGCCAGCAGCCAAGATCCAGGGCAGCAGTACTTC	CASSQDPGQQYF
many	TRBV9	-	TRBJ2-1	TGTGCCAGCAGCGTAGTTGGGAGTACCTACAATGAGCAGTTCTTC	CASSVVGSTYNEQFF
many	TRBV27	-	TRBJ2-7	TGTGCCAGCAGGGGCAGGACAGGAGGGGCGGGCGAGCAGTACTTC	CASRGRTGGAGEQYF
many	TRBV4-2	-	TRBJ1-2	TGTGCCAGCAGCCAAGGAAATGGGGAGGCCTATGGCTACACCTTC	CASSQGNGEAYGYTF
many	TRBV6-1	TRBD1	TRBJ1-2	TGTGCCAGCAGTCAGGGACAGATATCAGCTAACTATGGCTACACCTTC	CASSQGQISANYGYTF
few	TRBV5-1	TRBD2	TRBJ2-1	TGCGCCAGCAGCTTTCTGACTAGCGGGACATATGAGCAGTTCTTC	CASSFLTSGTYEQFF
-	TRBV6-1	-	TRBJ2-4	TGTGCCAGCAGTGCCACCCCCGACGGCGAAAGCAAAAACATTCAGTACTTC	CASSATPDGESKNIQYF
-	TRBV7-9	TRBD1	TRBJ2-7	TGTGCCAGCAGCTCCCAGGGGGCTATCTACGAGCAGTACTTC	CASSSQGAIYEQYF
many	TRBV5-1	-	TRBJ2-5	TGCGCCAGCAGGGGGCAGAACCAAGAGACCCAGTACTTC	CASRGQNQETQYF
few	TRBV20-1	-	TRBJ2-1	TGCTGTGCTAGAGCTGTCGGGGGGCGAAGCTCCTACAATGAGCAGTTCTTC	CCARAVGGRSSYNEQFF
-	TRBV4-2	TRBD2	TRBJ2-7	TGTGCCAGCAGCCCCATGGCGGGAGGATCGAGAGAGCAGTACTTC	CASSPMAGGSREQYF
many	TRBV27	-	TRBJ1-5	TGTGCCATCCGGGACCAGCCCAATCAGCCCCAGCATTTT	CAIRDQPNQPQHF
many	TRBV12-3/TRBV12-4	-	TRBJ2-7	TGTGCCAGCAGTTTTTCCGGGAATTACGAGCAGTACTTC	CASSFSGNYEQYF